Shown below are 15 T cell receptor beta chains from a single sample sequenced in a study of neurological immune-mediated disorders. MiXCR, applied by TCRdb to the 5' RACE reads, yields one record per CDR3 protein. The sample records about 62,000 distinct CDR3 sequences, around 3.8% being singletons. Source material: PBMCs. All receptors come from a woman aged 45-59 years with multiple sclerosis.

This clonotype was counted ten times or more. The chain links TRBV3-1 to TRBJ2-7; D might be TRBD2 (6 bases). This CDR3 comprises 15 residues. V was cut by 4 bases and J by 6 bases, with 19 bases left in between. Germline V gene sequence: CDR1 LGHDT, CDR2 YNNKEL (reference sequence). The CDR3 spells CASSPQVRDGREQYF. DNA for the CDR3: TGTGCCAGCAGCCCTCAAGTGCGGGATGGCCGCGAGCAGTACTTC.

This clonotype has a count of ten or more. The rearrangement uses TRBV20-1 and TRBJ2-3; 7 positions agree with TRBD2. V gave up 5 bases and J gave up 5 bases; unmatched junction bases: 13. This CDR3 region has 15 residues. From germline, CDR1 is DFQATT and CDR2 SNEGSKA (reference sequence). For the CDR3, the DNA is TGCAGTGCTGGGAAGGGGCGGGAGTACGGAGATACGCAGTATTTT. Encoded protein: CSAGKGREYGDTQYF.

The table lists this clonotype with many counts. The chain carries TRBV20-1 and TRBJ2-7; D perhaps matches TRBD1 (6 bases). The CDR3 extends over 11 amino acids. Trimming took 7 bases from V and 7 from J, leaving 14 bases between them. Per germline, CDR1 DFQATT and CDR2 SNEGSKA (reference sequence). For the CDR3, the DNA is TGCAGTGGGGGCTCGAGGGGGGAGCAGTACTTC. Protein product: CSGGSRGEQYF.

This clonotype has at least ten counts. The J gene is TRBJ1-1, the V gene TRBV7-9, with D possibly matching TRBD1 (6 bases). Germline values: CDR1 SEHNR, CDR2 FQNEAQ (reference sequence). The CDR3 is made up of 15 amino acids. Trimming pared 3 bases from V and 0 bases from J, leaving 11 bases between. DNA for the CDR3: TGTGCCAGCAGCTTCCCCCAGGGGATGAACACTGAAGCTTTCTTT. Translation: CASSFPQGMNTEAFF.

The sample holds many counts of this clonotype. The chain is built from TRBV5-1 and TRBJ1-3; D gene ambiguous. Trimming removed 3 bases from V and 2 bases from J, with 6 bases in between. CDR3 length: 13 residues. The germline CDR1 and CDR2 sequences are SGHRS and YFSETQ. CDR3 amino acids: CASSSQTGNTIYF. The CDR3 coding sequence is TGCGCCAGCAGCTCGCAGACTGGAAACACCATATATTTT.

Ten or more counts support this clonotype. This chain uses TRBV9 with TRBJ1-3; D call uncertain. The CDR3 is 16 residues long. Trimming took 0 bases from V and 0 from J, leaving 10 bases between them. The germline gives CDR1 SGDLS, CDR2 YYNGEE. The CDR3 is CASSVDGSNSGNTIYF. CDR3 sequence (DNA): TGTGCCAGCAGCGTAGACGGCTCAAACTCTGGAAACACCATATATTTT. The entire variable domain, with the rest obtained from reference TRBV9 and TRBJ1-3, is as follows: DSGVTQTPKHLITATGQRVTLRCSPRSGDLSVYWYQQSLDQGLQFLIQYYNGEERAKGNILERFSAQQFPDLHSELNLSSLELGDSALYFCASSVDGSNSGNTIYFGEGSWLTVV.

At least ten counts were recorded for this clonotype. The V and J genes are TRBV20-1 and TRBJ2-1; TRBD2 matches 8 bases. This CDR3 spans 15 amino acids. The germline V gene has CDR1 DFQATT and CDR2 SNEGSKA (reference sequence). V trimming: 3 bases; J trimming: 6 bases; junction bases outside the gene matches: 10. The CDR3 region has the DNA TGCAGTGCTAGCAGTCTCCTAGCGGGCCTCAATGAGCAGTTCTTC. Protein sequence: CSASSLLAGLNEQFF.

This clonotype occurred many times. This chain connects TRBV7-2 to TRBJ1-5; maybe TRBD1 (6 bases). Per germline, CDR1 SGHTA and CDR2 FQGNSA. Trimming shortened V by 0 bases and J by 4 bases, and 10 bases separated the two germline ends. This CDR3 has 15 amino acids. The chain's CDR3 is CASSLASDRNQPQHF. The CDR3 DNA reads TGTGCCAGCAGCTTAGCATCGGACAGAAATCAGCCCCAGCATTTT.

In its sample, this clonotype was seen many times. J is TRBJ2-5 and V is TRBV5-1; D is possibly TRBD1 (6 bases). The germline V gene has CDR1 SGHRS and CDR2 YFSETQ. The ends were cut back, 1 base at V and 0 bases at J, with 7 bases in the middle. The CDR3 spans 14 residues. The CDR3 region is CASSLRDNQETQYF. The CDR3, as DNA: TGCGCCAGCAGCTTGCGGGACAACCAAGAGACCCAGTACTTC.

This clonotype was observed a few times. The chain couples TRBV20-1 to TRBJ1-6; 7 bases align to TRBD1. V dropped 6 bases and J dropped 8; count of bases not matched to a gene: 7. The CDR3 is 13 amino acids. CDR1 is DFQATT, CDR2 SNEGSKA, per germline (reference sequence). Here the CDR3 reads CSARDRADSPLHF. The CDR3 DNA follows: TGCAGTGCCCGCGACAGGGCGGATTCACCCCTCCACTTT.

In regard to this clonotype: Possible read error: a much larger clone is one base away. Here the CDR3 omits its conserved ending phenylalanine or tryptophan, so a read error is the likely source. The CDR3 coding sequence is TGCAGCGGCCATTTTTTCTACAATGAGCAGTTCTGC. Translating gives CSGHFFYNEQFC. The rearrangement uses TRBV29-1 and TRBJ2-1; no definite D call. This CDR3 is 12 amino acids long. Trimming took off 7 bases at V and 3 bases at J, with 10 bases between the two ends. The germline V gene has CDR1 SQVTM and CDR2 ANQGSEA.

This clonotype was observed at least ten times. V and J are TRBV4-3 and TRBJ2-2; TRBD1 agrees at 8 bases. The J segment lost 0 bases and the V segment lost 2 bases, leaving 5 bases of the junction unmatched. Germline V CDR1 and CDR2: LGHNA, YSLEER. CDR3 length: 17 amino acids. Here the CDR3 DNA reads TGCGCCAGCAGCCAATATAAGGACAGGGCGAACACCGGGGAGCTGTTTTTT. Translated: CASSQYKDRANTGELFF.

The rearrangement joins TRBV29-1 to TRBJ2-7; 11 nucleotides match TRBD1. This CDR3 spans 14 amino acids. V lost 7 bases and J lost 3; bases outside the gene matches: 8. Per the germline V gene, CDR1 is SQVTM and CDR2 is ANQGSEA. CDR3 protein: CSAQTGTGGYEQYF. As DNA, the CDR3 is TGCAGCGCCCAAACCGGGACAGGGGGCTACGAGCAGTACTTC.

Points on this clonotype: A read error may be the cause here, since a much bigger clone is one base away. The V call is TRBV5-1, the J call TRBJ2-1, with 9 nucleotides matching TRBD2. V gave up 0 bases and J gave up 4 bases; unmatched junction bases: 5. CDR1 SGHRS and CDR2 YFSETQ come from the germline V gene. The CDR3 sequence is 16 residues long. The CDR3 DNA reads as TGCGCCAGCAGCTTGGGGCTAGCGGGAACTTACAATGAGCAGTTCTTC. This encodes CASSLGLAGTYNEQFF. The variable domain in full, completed from reference TRBV5-1 and TRBJ2-1, reads KAGVTQTPRYLIKTRGQQVTLSCSPISGHRSVSWYQQTPGQGLQFLFEYFSETQRNKGNFPGRFSGRQFSNSRSEMNVSTLELGDSALYLCASSLGLAGTYNEQFFGPGTRLTVL.

Ten or more counts support this clonotype. This chain uses TRBV10-3 with TRBJ2-5; 7 nucleotides line up with TRBD2. V gave up 2 bases and J gave up 4 bases; unmatched junction bases: 4. Germline CDR1 is ENHRY and CDR2 is SYGVKD. The CDR3 runs 14 residues. The CDR3 here is CAISELAVGETQYF. In nucleotides, the CDR3 is TGTGCCATCAGTGAGCTAGCGGTGGGAGAGACCCAGTACTTC.